The rows below give T cell receptor beta chains drawn from one sample of a study of human T cells and chemical hapten exposure. Via MiXCR, TCRdb re-called the RACE reads, giving one row per CDR3 protein. The table shows about 89,000 distinct CDR3 sequences, with 10% to 15% occurring only once. This sample comprised whole blood, obtained in connection with sensitization to the hapten diphenylcyclopropenone (DPC). The source of these receptors is a woman aged 45-60 years with alopecia areata. Some clones in this sample may be carry-over from other donors' samples. Each CDR3 is given with its conserved first and last residue. Fields, in order: D gene, clone size, V gene, J gene, CDR3 DNA, CDR3 protein. D genes are given only for firm matches. Some rows have no size entry. The others give once, few or many, or a class for an expanded clone.

D gene: TRBD2
clone size: -
V gene: TRBV2
J gene: TRBJ2-1
CDR3 DNA: TGTGCCAGCAGTGAATCTCTGGGACTAGCGGGATCCCACAATGAGCAGTTCTTC
CDR3 protein: CASSESLGLAGSHNEQFF

D gene: -
clone size: -
V gene: TRBV7-9
J gene: TRBJ2-2
CDR3 DNA: TGTGCCAGCAGCCTCTTGGTGTACACCGGGGAGCTGTTTTTT
CDR3 protein: CASSLLVYTGELFF

D gene: TRBD2
clone size: many
V gene: TRBV7-2
J gene: TRBJ2-5
CDR3 DNA: TGTGCCAGCAGCTCCCATAGCGGGAGCATTGGCCAAGAGACCCAGTACTTC
CDR3 protein: CASSSHSGSIGQETQYF

D gene: TRBD2
clone size: many
V gene: TRBV2
J gene: TRBJ2-3
CDR3 DNA: TGTGCCAGCAAGCGGGAGTGGAGAGATACGCAGTATTTT
CDR3 protein: CASKREWRDTQYF

D gene: -
clone size: many
V gene: TRBV18
J gene: TRBJ1-1
CDR3 DNA: TGTGCCAGCTCACAAACACCTATGAACACTGAAGCTTTCTTT
CDR3 protein: CASSQTPMNTEAFF

D gene: -
clone size: -
V gene: TRBV23-1
J gene: TRBJ1-5
CDR3 DNA: TGCGCCAGCAGCGGGACGTCGGGGCAGCCCCAGCATTTT
CDR3 protein: CASSGTSGQPQHF

D gene: -
clone size: -
V gene: TRBV15
J gene: TRBJ1-2
CDR3 DNA: TGTGCCACCAGCAGAGCGGGCCCCGGGGCCTATGGCTACACCTTC
CDR3 protein: CATSRAGPGAYGYTF

D gene: -
clone size: few
V gene: TRBV9
J gene: TRBJ1-1
CDR3 DNA: TGTGCCAGCAGCGTAGTGGCAGCGAACACTGAAGCTTTCTTT
CDR3 protein: CASSVVAANTEAFF

D gene: -
clone size: -
V gene: TRBV19
J gene: TRBJ1-5
CDR3 DNA: TGTGCCAGTAGTATAGGCAGAAATCAGCCCCAGCATTTT
CDR3 protein: CASSIGRNQPQHF

D gene: TRBD2
clone size: few
V gene: TRBV6-1
J gene: TRBJ2-1
CDR3 DNA: TGTGCCTGCAGGGCTAGCGGGAGTGATGAGCAGTTCTTC
CDR3 protein: CACRASGSDEQFF

D gene: TRBD2
clone size: -
V gene: TRBV20-1
J gene: TRBJ2-1
CDR3 DNA: TGCAGTGCTAGATCGGGGTCCGGCGGGAGCTTTGGTGAGCAGTTCTTC
CDR3 protein: CSARSGSGGSFGEQFF

D gene: TRBD1
clone size: few
V gene: TRBV2
J gene: TRBJ2-7
CDR3 DNA: TGTGCCAGCAGTGTGGGACAGGCCATCTACGAGCAGTACTTC
CDR3 protein: CASSVGQAIYEQYF

D gene: TRBD2
clone size: many
V gene: TRBV12-3/TRBV12-4
J gene: TRBJ2-2
CDR3 DNA: TGTGCCAGCAGACTACTAGCGGGAGGCACCGGGGAGCTGTTTTTT
CDR3 protein: CASRLLAGGTGELFF

D gene: -
clone size: few
V gene: TRBV5-1
J gene: TRBJ2-5
CDR3 DNA: TGCGCCAGCAGCGCGACAGGTTTCCAAGAGACCCAGTACTTC
CDR3 protein: CASSATGFQETQYF

D gene: TRBD2
clone size: many
V gene: TRBV20-1
J gene: TRBJ2-3
CDR3 DNA: TGCAGTGCTCGACGACTAGCGGGGGCGGGTACGCAGTATTTT
CDR3 protein: CSARRLAGAGTQYF

D gene: TRBD2
clone size: few
V gene: TRBV5-1
J gene: TRBJ2-3
CDR3 DNA: TGCGCCAGCAGCTCAGCGGGAGGAACAGATACGCAGTATTTT
CDR3 protein: CASSSAGGTDTQYF

D gene: -
clone size: many
V gene: TRBV29-1
J gene: TRBJ1-5
CDR3 DNA: TGCAGCGTTGCGGGTTCAGGTCAGCCCCAGCATTTT
CDR3 protein: CSVAGSGQPQHF

D gene: -
clone size: -
V gene: TRBV20-1
J gene: TRBJ1-3
CDR3 DNA: TGCAGTGCTAGAGCCGGTGATAGCTCTGGAAACACCATATATTTT
CDR3 protein: CSARAGDSSGNTIYF

D gene: TRBD2
clone size: few
V gene: TRBV10-1
J gene: TRBJ2-2
CDR3 DNA: TGCGCCAGCAGTGGAGCGGGAGGGCCCATGGGCGCCGGGGAGCTGTTTTTT
CDR3 protein: CASSGAGGPMGAGELFF

D gene: TRBD1
clone size: -
V gene: TRBV3-1
J gene: TRBJ2-3
CDR3 DNA: TGTGCCAGCAGCTCATACCTTCAAAGGGACAGGGACCCAGATACGCAGTATTTT
CDR3 protein: CASSSYLQRDRDPDTQYF

D gene: -
clone size: few
V gene: TRBV19
J gene: TRBJ2-1
CDR3 DNA: TGTGCCAGTAGTATGGAGGTGGGCAGGCAGTTCTTC
CDR3 protein: CASSMEVGRQFF

D gene: -
clone size: -
V gene: TRBV10-3
J gene: TRBJ1-4
CDR3 DNA: TGTGCCATCAGTGACACTGAAAAACTGTTTTTT
CDR3 protein: CAISDTEKLFF

D gene: -
clone size: many
V gene: TRBV3-1
J gene: TRBJ1-1
CDR3 DNA: TGTGCCAGCAGCCTCAGGGACGGCTTAAACACTGAAGCTTTCTTT
CDR3 protein: CASSLRDGLNTEAFF

D gene: -
clone size: few
V gene: TRBV7-6
J gene: TRBJ2-5
CDR3 DNA: TGTGCCAGCAGCTTAGGACCTATACCCCAAGAGACCCAGTACTTC
CDR3 protein: CASSLGPIPQETQYF

D gene: -
clone size: many
V gene: TRBV10-3
J gene: TRBJ2-1
CDR3 DNA: TGTGCCATCAGTGAGGGACAGTCCAATGAGCAGTTCTTC
CDR3 protein: CAISEGQSNEQFF

D gene: -
clone size: few
V gene: TRBV7-8
J gene: TRBJ2-7
CDR3 DNA: TGTGCCAGCAGCTCAGGACCGAAAGCCGAGCAGTACTTC
CDR3 protein: CASSSGPKAEQYF

D gene: -
clone size: -
V gene: TRBV6-1
J gene: TRBJ2-2
CDR3 DNA: TGTGCCAGCAGTGAAGGCCGTTATGCCGGGGAGCTGTTTTTT
CDR3 protein: CASSEGRYAGELFF

D gene: -
clone size: -
V gene: TRBV21-1
J gene: TRBJ2-2
CDR3 DNA: TGTGCCAGCAGCAACCGAAAGGTCTCCCTGAGTAACACCGGGGAGCTGTTTTTT
CDR3 protein: CASSNRKVSLSNTGELFF

D gene: TRBD2
clone size: -
V gene: TRBV7-9
J gene: TRBJ2-2
CDR3 DNA: TGTGCCAGTCCGGGGGGATCGGTGACCGGGGAGCTGTTTTTT
CDR3 protein: CASPGGSVTGELFF

D gene: -
clone size: -
V gene: TRBV18
J gene: TRBJ1-1
CDR3 DNA: TGTGCCAGCTCCCCATCGGGCCTGAGCACTGAAGCTTTCTTT
CDR3 protein: CASSPSGLSTEAFF

D gene: -
clone size: many
V gene: TRBV7-2
J gene: TRBJ2-3
CDR3 DNA: TGTGCCAGCAGCCCCCGACTAGGTCCAGATACGCAGTATTTT
CDR3 protein: CASSPRLGPDTQYF

D gene: -
clone size: -
V gene: TRBV6-1
J gene: TRBJ1-5
CDR3 DNA: TGTGCCAGCAGTGAATATGGGATGAGTCAGCCCCAGCATTTT
CDR3 protein: CASSEYGMSQPQHF